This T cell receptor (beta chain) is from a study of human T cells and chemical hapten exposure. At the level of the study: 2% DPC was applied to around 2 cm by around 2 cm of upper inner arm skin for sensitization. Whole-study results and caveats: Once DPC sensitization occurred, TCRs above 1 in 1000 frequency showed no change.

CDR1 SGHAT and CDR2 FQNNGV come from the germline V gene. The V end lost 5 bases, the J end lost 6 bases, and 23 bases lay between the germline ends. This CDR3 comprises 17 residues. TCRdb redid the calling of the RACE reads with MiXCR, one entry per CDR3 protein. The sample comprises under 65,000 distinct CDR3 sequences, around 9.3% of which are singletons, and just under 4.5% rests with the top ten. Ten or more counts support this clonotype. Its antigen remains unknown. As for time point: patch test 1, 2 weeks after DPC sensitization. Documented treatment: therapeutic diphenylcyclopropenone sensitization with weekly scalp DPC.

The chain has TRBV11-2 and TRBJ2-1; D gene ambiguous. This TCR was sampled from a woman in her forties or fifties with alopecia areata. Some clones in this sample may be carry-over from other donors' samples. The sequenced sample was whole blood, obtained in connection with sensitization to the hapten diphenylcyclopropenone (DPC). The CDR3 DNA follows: TGTGCCAGCAGCCATTCACTAAGACCCGGCTCGGGCAATGAGCAGTTCTTC. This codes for CASSHSLRPGSGNEQFF.